These T cell receptor beta chains were read from a single sample in a study of human T cells and chemical hapten exposure. TCRdb redid the calling of the RACE reads with MiXCR, one entry per CDR3 protein. This table has about 93,000 distinct CDR3 sequences, over 8% appearing once. The sample consisted of whole blood. The receptors shown here come from a female donor in good health. Some clones in this sample may be carry-over from other donors' samples. CDR3s include the opening cysteine and the closing phenylalanine or tryptophan. A D gene is named only where the DNA matches it firmly. Clone size is not always given. Where it is, it says once, few, many or a class for expanded clones.

few,TRBV6-5,TRBD2,TRBJ2-1,CASSYSTSGKGEQFF,TGTGCCAGCAGTTACTCGACTAGCGGGAAAGGTGAGCAGTTCTTC
many,TRBV20-1,TRBD2,TRBJ2-3,CSAVRLAGNSDTQYF,TGCAGTGCTGTCCGACTAGCGGGGAACTCAGATACGCAGTATTTT
few,TRBV11-2,-,TRBJ1-2,CASSERPMSYTF,TGTGCCAGCAGCGAGCGTCCTATGAGCTACACCTTC
few,TRBV6-1,TRBD2,TRBJ2-1,CASSDGGSGEQFF,TGTGCCAGCAGTGATGGCGGGAGTGGTGAGCAGTTCTTC
many,TRBV28,TRBD2,TRBJ2-5,CASSPRLAGYGTQYF,TGTGCCAGCAGTCCCAGACTAGCGGGATATGGGACCCAGTACTTC
many,TRBV27,-,TRBJ2-5,CASSLNTGRETQYF,TGTGCCAGCAGTTTAAATACGGGGCGAGAGACCCAGTACTTC
-,TRBV3-1,-,TRBJ1-3,CASSQDRGASGNTIYF,TGTGCCAGCAGCCAAGATCGGGGGGCGAGTGGAAACACCATATATTTT
-,TRBV29-1,-,TRBJ1-1,CSVATDLNTEAFF,TGCAGCGTTGCGACGGACCTGAACACTGAAGCTTTCTTT
few,TRBV2,-,TRBJ2-1,CASSEGRILANNEQFF,TGTGCCAGCAGTGAAGGTCGGATTCTTGCTAACAATGAGCAGTTCTTC
few,TRBV29-1,-,TRBJ1-1,CSVDTGQNTEAFF,TGCAGCGTTGACACAGGGCAAAACACTGAAGCTTTCTTT